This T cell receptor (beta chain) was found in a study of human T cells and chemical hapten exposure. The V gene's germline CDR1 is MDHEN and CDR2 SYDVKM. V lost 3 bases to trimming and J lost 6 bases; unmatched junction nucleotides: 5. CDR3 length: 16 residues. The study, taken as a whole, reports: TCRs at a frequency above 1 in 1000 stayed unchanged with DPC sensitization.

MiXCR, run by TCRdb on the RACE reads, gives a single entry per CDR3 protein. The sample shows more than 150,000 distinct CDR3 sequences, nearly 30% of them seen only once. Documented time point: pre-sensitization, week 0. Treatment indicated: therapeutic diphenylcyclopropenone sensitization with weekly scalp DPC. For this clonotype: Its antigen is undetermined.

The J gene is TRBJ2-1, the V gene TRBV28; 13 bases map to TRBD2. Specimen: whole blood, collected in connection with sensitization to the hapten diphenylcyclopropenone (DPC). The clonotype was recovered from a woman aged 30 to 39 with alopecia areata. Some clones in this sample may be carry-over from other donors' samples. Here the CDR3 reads CASSLPRLAGGNEQFF. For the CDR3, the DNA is TGTGCCAGCAGTTTGCCCCGACTAGCGGGAGGCAATGAGCAGTTCTTC.